The TCR beta chain described here comes from a study of cytomegalovirus exposure and HLA in healthy donors. Study-level points and caveats: In a later analysis, an Asian-associated ancestry cluster reportedly showed fewer N-insertions than the approximately 660-donor mean. The investigators catalogued under 200 TCR beta chains as cytomegalovirus-associated.

The PCR contained 60 Vbeta and 13 Jbeta primers. Produced via immunoSEQ multiplex PCR; TCRdb's table is partial and in-frame only. This sample has 190,000 or so clones; over 65% occur once, and the top ten carry 0.098%. To note about this clone: Antigen specificity is unknown.

The receptor's source is a boy between 2 and 10 years old in good health and CMV-seronegative. The sample taken for sequencing was PBMCs.

The CDR3 DNA sequence: TGTGCCAGCAGCTTAGCGCGGGGCGGGGGGGTGGAGACCCAGTACTTC. It specifies CASSLARGGGVETQYF. The chain combines TRBV7-2 with TRBJ2-5; 9 bases are shared with TRBD2. This CDR3 is 16 amino acids long. The ends lost 0 bases at V and 5 bases at J; junction bases unmatched: 7. From germline, CDR1 is SGHTA and CDR2 FQGNSA.